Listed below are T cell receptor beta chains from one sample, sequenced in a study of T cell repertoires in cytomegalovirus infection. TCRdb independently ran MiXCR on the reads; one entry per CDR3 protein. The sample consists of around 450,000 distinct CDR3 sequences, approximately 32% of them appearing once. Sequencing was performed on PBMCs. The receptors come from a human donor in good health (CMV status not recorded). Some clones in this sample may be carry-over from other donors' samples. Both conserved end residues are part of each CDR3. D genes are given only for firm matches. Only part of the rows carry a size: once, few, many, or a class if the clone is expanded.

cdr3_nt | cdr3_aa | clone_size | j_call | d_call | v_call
TGTGCCAGCAGCCAAGATAGTCAGGCGTTCAATGAGCAGTTCTTC | CASSQDSQAFNEQFF | . | TRBJ2-1 | . | TRBV3-1
TGTGCCAGCAGCTTAACTCAGGGGACCTTTACCACCTACGAGCAGTACTTC | CASSLTQGTFTTYEQYF | many | TRBJ2-7 | . | TRBV7-6
TGTGCCACTGGCCCCTACAGGGGGCTAGATCAGCCCCAGCATTTT | CATGPYRGLDQPQHF | . | TRBJ1-5 | TRBD1 | TRBV19
TGTGCCAGCAGTCCCTCACACGGGGGTGGCTACGAGCAGTACTTC | CASSPSHGGGYEQYF | . | TRBJ2-7 | . | TRBV6-2/TRBV6-3
TGCAGTGCTAACAATGAAGTAGGGGTAAGCAATCAGCCCCAGCATTTT | CSANNEVGVSNQPQHF | . | TRBJ1-5 | . | TRBV20-1
TGTGCCAGCAGCGGACCGACTGCGTGGGGGCAGTTCTTC | CASSGPTAWGQFF | few | TRBJ2-1 | . | TRBV7-2
TGTGCCAGCAGTTTAACAGCCTTTTATAATTCACCCCTCCACTTT | CASSLTAFYNSPLHF | few | TRBJ1-6 | . | TRBV6-2/TRBV6-3
TGTGCCAGCAGTGACTCGATCAGACGACAGGGGAGGTCTGGAAACACCCTATATTTT | CASSDSIRRQGRSGNTLYF | . | TRBJ1-3 | TRBD1 | TRBV6-4
TGTGCCAGCAGCAAAGGGCAGGGCAAGCAGTTCTTC | CASSKGQGKQFF | once | TRBJ2-1 | . | TRBV28
TGTGCCAGCGTAGCGGGGAGTAATAAAGGAGATACGCAGTATTTT | CASVAGSNKGDTQYF | . | TRBJ2-3 | TRBD2 | TRBV27
TGTGCCAGCAGTTTCGCCGACCTCATGAACACTGAAGCTTTCTTT | CASSFADLMNTEAFF | . | TRBJ1-1 | . | TRBV12-3/TRBV12-4
TGCAGCGTTACAGGGGATTCCTACAATGAGCAGTTCTTC | CSVTGDSYNEQFF | . | TRBJ2-1 | TRBD1 | TRBV29-1
TGCAGTGCTAGGGGTTATTTGGAGCAGTACTTC | CSARGYLEQYF | . | TRBJ2-7 | . | TRBV20-1
TGTGCCAGCAGTTACGGGGACAGGGGGGACACTGAAGCTTTCTTT | CASSYGDRGDTEAFF | many | TRBJ1-1 | TRBD1 | TRBV6-5
TGTGCCATCAGCTTTCGAAATCTATTTACCGACTCTGGAAACACCATATATTTT | CAISFRNLFTDSGNTIYF | . | TRBJ1-3 | . | TRBV7-9
TGTGCCAGCAGTCCCGGAGGACGTGGAGCGCAGTACTTC | CASSPGGRGAQYF | few | TRBJ2-7 | . | TRBV6-1
TGTGCCAGCTCACCACCGACAGGGGTAAACACTGAAGCTTTCTTT | CASSPPTGVNTEAFF | few | TRBJ1-1 | TRBD1 | TRBV18
TGTGCCAGCAGTTACCCGCTCATGCAAGAGACCCAGTACTTC | CASSYPLMQETQYF | few | TRBJ2-5 | . | TRBV6-6
TGCAGTGCTATCTCGGGACTAGCGGGGCCCTACGAGCAGTACTTC | CSAISGLAGPYEQYF | . | TRBJ2-7 | TRBD2 | TRBV20-1
TGTGCCAGCAGTCCCCTAAGACAGGGAGGGATGAACACTGAAGCTTTCTTT | CASSPLRQGGMNTEAFF | . | TRBJ1-1 | TRBD1 | TRBV6-5
TGTGCCAGCAGTACGCGCAGGGGGACCCTAATGAACACTGAAGCTTTCTTT | CASSTRRGTLMNTEAFF | few | TRBJ1-1 | TRBD1 | TRBV12-3/TRBV12-4
TGTGCCAGCAGCCAAGAGAGGCCTAGCGGACAAGAGACCCAGTACTTC | CASSQERPSGQETQYF | once | TRBJ2-5 | TRBD2 | TRBV3-1
TGTGCCAGCTTACCAGGAGTAGGATCCTATAATTCACCCCTCCACTTT | CASLPGVGSYNSPLHF | few | TRBJ1-6 | . | TRBV2
TGTGCCACCAGTGAGGGACAGAGAAATGAAAAACTGTTTTTT | CATSEGQRNEKLFF | few | TRBJ1-4 | TRBD1 | TRBV24-1
TGTGCCAGCAGTAACAGGGGGACTAATGAAAAACTGTTTTTT | CASSNRGTNEKLFF | once | TRBJ1-4 | TRBD1 | TRBV2
TGCGCCAGCAGCCAAGCGGGCGCGGGCTTTAGAGAGCAGTACTTC | CASSQAGAGFREQYF | few | TRBJ2-7 | . | TRBV4-3
TGTGCCAGCAGCTCACTGCGCGGGACAGACACCGGGGAGCTGTTTTTT | CASSSLRGTDTGELFF | many | TRBJ2-2 | . | TRBV7-2
TGTGCCAGCAGTTACCGCCTACAAAGTTCCTACGAGCAGTACTTC | CASSYRLQSSYEQYF | few | TRBJ2-7 | . | TRBV6-1
TGTGCCAGCAGTTTGGGGGGTTTGGGAAAACTGTTTTTT | CASSLGGLGKLFF | . | TRBJ1-4 | . | TRBV28
TGTGCCAGCAGTCACGGGACAGATTACAATGAGCAGTTCTTC | CASSHGTDYNEQFF | few | TRBJ2-1 | TRBD1 | TRBV16
TGTGCCAGCAGTTCCTTCTCCTACAATGAGCAGTTCTTC | CASSSFSYNEQFF | . | TRBJ2-1 | . | TRBV6-2/TRBV6-3
TGTGCCAGTACAAAATTGGACAGAGGGCTTGGCAATCAGCCCCAGCATTTT | CASTKLDRGLGNQPQHF | . | TRBJ1-5 | . | TRBV19
TGTGCCAGCAGTGACCGAAATGTCAACAGGGACACCTACTTC | CASSDRNVNRDTYF | . | TRBJ2-5 | . | TRBV6-1
TGTGCCAGCAGTCCGACAGGGGTCCTCAACGAGCAGTACTTC | CASSPTGVLNEQYF | few | TRBJ2-7 | TRBD1 | TRBV7-2
TGTGCCAGCACAGCTTATTCGGGTGTGACCACGGGACAGATAAGGGAGACCCAGTACTTC | CASTAYSGVTTGQIRETQYF | many | TRBJ2-5 | TRBD1 | TRBV7-2
TGTGCCAGCAGTTTAATTCCGGCCAACTACGAGCAGTACTTC | CASSLIPANYEQYF | few | TRBJ2-7 | . | TRBV28
TGTGCCAGCAGTTACTTACATGAGCCGAACACCGGGGAGCTGTTTTTT | CASSYLHEPNTGELFF | few | TRBJ2-2 | . | TRBV6-4
TGTGCCAGCAGCAATCTAGCGGGGGGGATACACTCCACCTACGAGCAGTACTTC | CASSNLAGGIHSTYEQYF | many | TRBJ2-7 | TRBD2 | TRBV12-3/TRBV12-4
TGTGCCAGCAGGGGTCCGGGACAGGGCGGCGGCTACACCTTC | CASRGPGQGGGYTF | . | TRBJ1-2 | TRBD1 | TRBV12-3/TRBV12-4
TGTGCCAGCAGCGAGTCGGGGGGGCCGCACGAGCAGTACTTC | CASSESGGPHEQYF | many | TRBJ2-7 | TRBD2 | TRBV7-2
TGTGCCAGCAGTGTGGGTTCCCCCGGGACTAGCGGGGGGGGGTTAGGAGAGACCCAGTACTTC | CASSVGSPGTSGGGLGETQYF | few | TRBJ2-5 | TRBD2 | TRBV25-1
TGTGCCATCAGTTTAGACCGGGGCAGGGGATCCTACGAGCAGTACTTC | CAISLDRGRGSYEQYF | once | TRBJ2-7 | . | TRBV12-3/TRBV12-4
TGTGCCAGCGGATCGAGGGGAAAACTGTTTTTT | CASGSRGKLFF | many | TRBJ1-4 | . | TRBV6-1
TGCGCCAGCAGCCAAGGGGGAGGGCTAGCGGGAGGAAACTACGAGCAGTACTTC | CASSQGGGLAGGNYEQYF | few | TRBJ2-7 | TRBD2 | TRBV4-1
TGTGCCACCAGTGATGCGGGACAAGTTGCAGAGACCCAGTACTTC | CATSDAGQVAETQYF | few | TRBJ2-5 | . | TRBV24-1
TGTGCCAGCAGGGCCCCGGGACAGGGCTCCTACAATGAGCAGTTCTTC | CASRAPGQGSYNEQFF | . | TRBJ2-1 | TRBD1 | TRBV2
TGCAGTGCTAGGAAAAGTTCCGGGACAGGGTGGACTGAAGCTTTCTTT | CSARKSSGTGWTEAFF | few | TRBJ1-1 | TRBD1 | TRBV20-1
TGCAGTGCTAGAAACAGGTATACAGGCAATGAGCAGTTCTTC | CSARNRYTGNEQFF | . | TRBJ2-1 | . | TRBV20-1